Sequencing of this T cell receptor beta chain was carried out in a study of T cells in Graves' hyperthyroidism and ophthalmopathy. This clonotype was counted many times. Germline CDR1 and CDR2: MNHEY and SMNVEV (reference sequence). Trimming removed 5 bases from V and 1 base from J, with 12 bases in between. This CDR3 is built from 14 residues. Amplification of TCR beta CDR3 regions used RNA as the template. Initially, a first-round RT-PCR of the TCR CDR3 employed the HTBI primer set. One entry per CDR3 protein results from TCRdb running MiXCR on the multiplex PCR reads. The sample lists 600,000 or so distinct CDR3 sequences; 13% to 15% were seen once.

The V gene is TRBV27, the J gene TRBJ2-7; D might be TRBD1 (6 bases). This receptor was obtained from a woman under 30 with Graves' ophthalmopathy. The sequenced sample consisted of blood. The CDR3 region has the DNA TGTGCCAGCAGTACCAGGGGAAGGTCCTACGAGCAGTACTTC. Protein product: CASSTRGRSYEQYF.